This T cell receptor beta chain came from a study of a mutant IDH1 vaccine in newly diagnosed glioma. Time point meaning: week 11, during vaccination. Vaccination used 300 ug of mutant IDH1 20-mer peptide per dose, with topical imiquimod. Points on this clone: No antigen is known for it.

The V end lost 4 bases, the J end lost 4 bases, and 11 bases lay between the germline ends. Germline CDR1 is MDHEN and CDR2 is SYDVKM. The length of the CDR3 is 13 residues. Libraries were prepared by immunoSEQ multiplex PCR; TCRdb keeps only in-frame clonotypes and omits some of them. The table includes about 130,000 clones, about four fifths detected once. The rearrangement joins TRBV28 to TRBJ2-7; D is unclear. The sequence came from a man aged 35 to 55 with glioma. The sequences come from PBMCs, collected from a glioma patient whose treatment included an IDH1 peptide vaccine. For the CDR3, the DNA is TGTGCCAGCAGTTCTCCAGTTGTATACGAGCAGTACTTC. It codes for CASSSPVVYEQYF.